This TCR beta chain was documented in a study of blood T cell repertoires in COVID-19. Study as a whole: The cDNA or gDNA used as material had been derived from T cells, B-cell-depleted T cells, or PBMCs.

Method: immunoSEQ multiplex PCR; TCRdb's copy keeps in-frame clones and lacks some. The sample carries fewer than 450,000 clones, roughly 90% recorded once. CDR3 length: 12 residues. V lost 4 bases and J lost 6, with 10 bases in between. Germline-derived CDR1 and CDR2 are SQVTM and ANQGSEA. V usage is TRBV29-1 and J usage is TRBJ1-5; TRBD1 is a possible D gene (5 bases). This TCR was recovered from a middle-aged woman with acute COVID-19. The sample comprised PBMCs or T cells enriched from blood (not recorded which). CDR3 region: CSVGTGRQPQHF. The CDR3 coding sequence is TGCAGCGTTGGCACAGGCCGTCAGCCCCAGCATTTT.